The 24 T cell receptor beta chains in this list originate from one sample, sequenced in a study of blood T cells in healthy people across ages. Combining a sample-barcoded 5' primer with a J-beta primer mix, a second PCR ran for roughly 6 to 12 cycles. A single record per CDR3 protein comes from TCRdb applying MiXCR to the 5' RACE reads. The data hold some 1.7 million distinct CDR3 sequences, with under 30% observed a single time. Sequencing input: blood. Source of these receptors: a woman in her 30s in good health.

The rearrangement uses TRBV5-5 and TRBJ2-5, with a tentative D call TRBD1 (5 bases). Germline loops: CDR1 SGHKS, CDR2 YYEKEE (reference sequence). This CDR3 has 15 amino acids. V was shortened by 4 bases and J by 2 bases, with 15 bases between the two germline ends. The CDR3 DNA is TGTGCCAGCAGCCCTCATGGGGCTAGACAAGAGACCCAGTACTTC. Its protein product is CASSPHGARQETQYF. The variable domain in full, completed from reference TRBV5-5 and TRBJ2-5, reads DAGVTQSPTHLIKTRGQQVTLRCSPISGHKSVSWYQQVLGQGPQFIFQYYEKEERGRGNFPDRFSARQFPNYSSELNVNALLLGDSALYLCASSPHGARQETQYFGPGTRLLVL.

This clonotype was detected a few times. CDR3 residues: CASSQGVASYNEQFF. The CDR3 DNA reads TGTGCCAGCAGCCAAGGAGTGGCCTCCTACAATGAGCAGTTCTTC. V and J are TRBV14 and TRBJ2-1; D is ambiguous. V lost 1 base and J 0 bases, leaving 7 bases between the germline ends. Germline V gene sequence: CDR1 SGHDN, CDR2 FVKESK. There are 15 residues in the CDR3.

This clonotype was observed at least ten times. Relative to the germline gene, one junction end is altered; a read error may explain this. This rearrangement joins TRBV4-3 to TRBJ2-1; TRBD2 agrees at 7 bases. CDR1 is LGHNA and CDR2 is YSLEER in the germline V gene. The CDR3 has 15 amino acids. CDR3 in amino acids: CASSQATGGPNAQFF. The CDR3 coding sequence is TGCGCCAGCAGTCAAGCCACGGGGGGTCCCAATGCGCAGTTCTTC.

This clonotype was picked up a small number of times. The J gene is TRBJ2-7, the V gene TRBV10-1; TRBD2 aligns across 9 bases. Germline lookup yields CDR1 WNHNN and CDR2 SYGVQD (reference sequence). V lost 4 bases, J lost 2 bases, and 9 bases stayed unmatched. This CDR3 has 16 residues. The CDR3 region has the DNA TGCGCCAGCAGTGCCGGTGGGAGCGGGGGGACCTACGAGCAGTACTTC. Encoded protein: CASSAGGSGGTYEQYF.

The chain joins TRBV28 to TRBJ1-4; TRBD1 matches at 9 bases. Trimming removed 6 bases from V and 6 bases from J; junction bases left unmatched: 20. The CDR3 extends over 19 amino acids. The germline V gene has CDR1 MDHEN and CDR2 SYDVKM. As DNA, the CDR3 is TGTGCCAGCAGCCGACTCCGGGACAGGGCATGGGGGCGAGATGAAAAACTGTTTTTT. It encodes CASSRLRDRAWGRDEKLFF.

This clonotype was seen a few times. V gene TRBV12-3 or TRBV12-4 combines with J gene TRBJ2-1, with D possibly being TRBD2 (5 bases). V lost 2 bases and J lost 8, with 10 bases in between. The CDR3 is 13 amino acids. The chain's CDR3 is CASSLTGIDEQFF. For the CDR3, the DNA is TGTGCCAGCAGTTTAACCGGGATAGATGAGCAGTTCTTC.

The rearrangement joins TRBV7-2 to TRBJ1-5, with D tentatively TRBD1 (5 bases). CDR1 is SGHTA, CDR2 FQGNSA, per germline. The CDR3 totals 15 residues. V was pared by 2 bases and J by 2 bases, with 10 bases between. The CDR3 reads CASSLWGQGNQPQHF. CDR3 sequence (DNA): TGTGCCAGCAGCTTATGGGGCCAGGGCAATCAGCCCCAGCATTTT.

J is TRBJ1-2 and V is TRBV7-2; 8 nucleotides align to TRBD1. V was pared by 4 bases and J by 8 bases, with 9 bases of the junction left unmatched. The CDR3 length is 14 residues. Germline V gene data show CDR1 as SGHTA and CDR2 as FQGNSA. The CDR3 DNA reads TGTGCCAGCAGCTACGGACAGGGTAGTGGCGGCTACACCTTC. It translates to CASSYGQGSGGYTF.

V gene TRBV11-2 combines with J gene TRBJ2-1, with TRBD2 identical over 11 bases. The CDR3 is 15 residues long. The V and J ends lost 8 bases and 9 bases, in that order; junction bases with no gene match: 12. Germline V gene lookup returns CDR1 SGHAT and CDR2 FQNNGV. The CDR3 DNA reads TGTGCCAGCGAAACTAGCGGGAGAGTAGAAGGTGAGCAGTTCTTC. This encodes CASETSGRVEGEQFF.

This chain connects TRBV2 to TRBJ2-5, with 8 bases fitting TRBD2. CDR1 is SNHLY and CDR2 is FYNNEI in the germline V gene. With 6 bases clipped from V and 4 bases from J, the junction kept 10 bases outside the gene matches. The CDR3 is made up of 15 amino acids. CDR3 DNA: TGTGCCAGCAGCGTACTAGCGGTGGGTAGAGAGACCCAGTACTTC. Translation: CASSVLAVGRETQYF.

Note on this clonotype: A junction end diverges from the germline sequence, so it may reflect a read error. The chain links TRBV7-6 to TRBJ1-4; maybe TRBD1 (5 bases). The CDR3 runs to 15 residues. CDR1 and CDR2 (germline): SGHVS, FNYEAQ. The CDR3 here is CACSAPGPLNEKLFF. The CDR3 nucleotides read TGTGCCTGCAGCGCACCGGGACCGCTTAATGAAAAACTGTTTTTT. The full variable domain, in which reference TRBV7-6 and TRBJ1-4 provide the parts outside the CDR3, is GAGVSQSPRYKVTKRGQDVALRCDPISGHVSLYWYRQALGQGPEFLTYFNYEAQQDKSGLPNDRFSAERPEGSISTLTIQRTEQRDSAMYRCACSAPGPLNEKLFFGSGTQLSVL.

Note on this clonotype: The junction and the germline gene differ at one end; a read error may be behind it. This chain links TRBV27 with TRBJ1-4, with D possibly TRBD1 on 5 matching bases. CDR1 and CDR2 (germline): MNHEY, SMNVEV (reference sequence). The CDR3 covers 13 residues. CDR3 nucleotide sequence: TGTGACAGCAGCGACAGTCGCGGTGAAAAACTGCTTTTT. It encodes CDSSDSRGEKLLF.

The chain joins TRBV4-1 to TRBJ1-6; D gene uncertain. The CDR3 spans 15 residues. Germline V gene sequence: CDR1 MGHRA, CDR2 YSYEKL. The V end was cut by 1 base, the J end by 4 bases, with 8 bases between. DNA for the CDR3: TGCGCCAGCAGCCAAGGTGCATGGTATAATTCACCCCTCCACTTT. Amino acids: CASSQGAWYNSPLHF.

This clonotype was counted only a few times. The gene calls are TRBV7-6 and TRBJ2-1; 7 bases match TRBD2. The ends lost 7 bases at V and 4 bases at J; junction bases unmatched: 13. Germline CDR1 SGHVS, CDR2 FNYEAQ. This CDR3 spans 16 amino acids. CDR3 region: CASTPGLAVGYNEQFF. In nucleotides, the CDR3 is TGTGCCAGCACCCCAGGGCTAGCGGTGGGGTACAATGAGCAGTTCTTC.

This clonotype was seen repeatedly, ten times or more. V is TRBV12-3 or TRBV12-4 and J is TRBJ2-5; maybe TRBD2 (5 bases). Deletions cut 7 bases from V and 11 bases from J, with 14 bases between. CDR3 length equals 11 residues. The CDR3 DNA sequence: TGTGCCAGCACCCTCGGGGTAAAGCAGTACTTC. Protein: CASTLGVKQYF.

Notes on this clonotype: This could be a read error, since a much larger clone is one nucleotide away. This chain uses TRBV5-1 with TRBJ2-1, with 7 bases aligning to TRBD1. The J call is doubtful: the DNA matches TRBJ2-7 better. This CDR3 has 15 amino acids. Germline CDR1 SGHRS, CDR2 YFSETQ. The CDR3 DNA is TGCGCCAGCAGCAAAGACAGGGAGCGGAACTACGAGCAGTACTTC. It yields the protein CASSKDRERNYEQYF.

This clonotype has only a few counts. The J gene is TRBJ1-1, the V gene TRBV5-1; D might be TRBD1 (6 bases). Per germline, CDR1 SGHRS and CDR2 YFSETQ. CDR3 size: 13 residues. The V end lost 4 bases, the J end lost 4 bases, and 11 bases lay between the germline ends. The CDR3 here is CASSPDRSTEAFF. The CDR3 nucleotides are TGCGCCAGCAGCCCGGACAGATCCACTGAAGCTTTCTTT.

This clonotype was observed a handful of times. The rearrangement links TRBV4-1 to TRBJ2-1; 11 nucleotides match TRBD2. Trimming removed 1 base from V and 4 bases from J; junction bases left unmatched: 6. The V gene's germline CDR1 is MGHRA and CDR2 YSYEKL. CDR3 length: 17 residues. The CDR3 nucleotides read TGCGCCAGCAGCCAAGCCTTTAGCGGGGGGGCTTACAATGAGCAGTTCTTC. It specifies CASSQAFSGGAYNEQFF.

This clonotype turned up a few times. V gene TRBV5-8 combines with J gene TRBJ1-2; tentatively, D is TRBD1 (5 bases). V dropped 4 bases and J dropped 2 bases, with 15 bases sitting between them. CDR1 is SGHTS and CDR2 is YDEGEE in the germline V gene. The CDR3 has 15 amino acids. As DNA, the CDR3 is TGTGCCAGCAGCCCGGTAGTGACAGCGAACTATGGCTACACCTTC. Translated, it gives CASSPVVTANYGYTF.

In its sample, this clonotype was seen a few times. The chain is built from TRBV4-1 and TRBJ1-1; no clear D gene. The length of the CDR3 is 14 residues. Trimming left V 3 bases short and J 1 base short, with 9 bases between. Germline V lookup: CDR1 MGHRA, CDR2 YSYEKL. In DNA form, the CDR3 reads TGCGCCAGCAGCCACCCCGGCGCGAACACTGAAGCTTTCTTT. Its protein is CASSHPGANTEAFF.

The chain carries TRBV7-2 and TRBJ2-7, with D possibly TRBD2 on 6 matching bases. Trimming stripped 1 base from V and 0 bases from J, with 19 bases between. Per germline, CDR1 SGHTA and CDR2 FQGNSA. The CDR3 contains 18 residues. The chain's CDR3 is CASSLVRSSGVYSYEQYF. CDR3 DNA sequence: TGTGCCAGCAGCTTAGTACGTTCTTCGGGAGTATACTCCTACGAGCAGTACTTC.

This clonotype was seen a few times. The V call is TRBV7-6, the J call TRBJ2-2; D remains ambiguous. CDR3 length: 14 residues. From germline, CDR1 is SGHVS and CDR2 FNYEAQ. V dropped 11 bases and J dropped 4 bases, with 17 bases sitting between them. CDR3 sequence: CAGKVLSTTGELFF. CDR3 DNA: TGTGCCGGCAAAGTCCTCTCCACCACCGGGGAGCTGTTTTTT.

This clonotype was seen many times. This rearrangement joins TRBV5-1 to TRBJ2-4; D is unclear. Trimming took off 4 bases at V and 8 bases at J, with 19 bases between the two ends. Germline loops: CDR1 SGHRS, CDR2 YFSETQ. The CDR3 consists of 15 residues. DNA for the CDR3: TGCGCCAGCAGCCCGACGGCATGGATTGGTGACATTCAGTACTTC. Translation: CASSPTAWIGDIQYF.

This clonotype was seen only a few times. The J gene is TRBJ2-1, the V gene TRBV7-3, with D uncertain. CDR1 is SGHTA and CDR2 is FQGTGA in the germline V gene. This CDR3 spans 14 amino acids. Trimming took off 5 bases at V and 3 bases at J, with 11 bases between the two ends. In DNA form, the CDR3 reads TGTGCCAGCAGCGCGGACGGATTCTACAATGAGCAGTTCTTC. Amino acid sequence: CASSADGFYNEQFF. Drawing the rest from reference TRBV7-3 and TRBJ2-1, the complete variable domain is GAGVSQTPSNKVTEKGKYVELRCDPISGHTALYWYRQSLGQGPEFLIYFQGTGAADDSGLPNDRFFAVRPEGSVSTLKIQRTERGDSAVYLCASSADGFYNEQFFGPGTRLTVL.